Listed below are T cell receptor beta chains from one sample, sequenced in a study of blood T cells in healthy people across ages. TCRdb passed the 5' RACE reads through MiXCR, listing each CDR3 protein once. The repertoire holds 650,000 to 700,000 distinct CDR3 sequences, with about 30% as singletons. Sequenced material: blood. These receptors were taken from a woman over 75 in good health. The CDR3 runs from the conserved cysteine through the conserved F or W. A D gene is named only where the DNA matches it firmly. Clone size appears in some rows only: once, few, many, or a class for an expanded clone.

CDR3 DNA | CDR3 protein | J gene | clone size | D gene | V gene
TGTGCCAGCAGTTGGACCCTCCGCGGGACCCAGTTCTTC | CASSWTLRGTQFF | TRBJ2-1 | NA | NA | TRBV11-3
TGTGCCAGCAGTTTAGGGGGAGTAAACGAGCAGTACTTC | CASSLGGVNEQYF | TRBJ2-7 | many | NA | TRBV27
TGCGCCAGCAGCAATAGCGGGGAGAAATCCTACGAGCAGTACTTC | CASSNSGEKSYEQYF | TRBJ2-7 | NA | TRBD2 | TRBV7-2
TGTGCCAGCAGTTTTGTATGGCGGGGAGGTGCCTCCTACGAGCAGTACTTC | CASSFVWRGGASYEQYF | TRBJ2-7 | many | NA | TRBV27
TGCAGCGTTGAAGGGTCGAGGGGGCGCGATGGCTACACCTTC | CSVEGSRGRDGYTF | TRBJ1-2 | many | TRBD1 | TRBV29-1
TGTGCCAGCAGCTACAACAGGGGAACGCAGTATTTT | CASSYNRGTQYF | TRBJ2-3 | many | TRBD1 | TRBV7-2
TGTGCCAGCAGTCAGGTTTCATCAGGGCCCTACGAGCAGTACTTC | CASSQVSSGPYEQYF | TRBJ2-7 | many | NA | TRBV9
TGCGCCAGCAGTCTTGGGGCGAGGGATGGCTACACCTTC | CASSLGARDGYTF | TRBJ1-2 | NA | NA | TRBV5-1
TGTGCCAGCAGCTCGGCTTGGGAGACCCAGTACTTC | CASSSAWETQYF | TRBJ2-5 | many | NA | TRBV7-2
TGTGCCAGCAGCTCCCAGGGCTCACCCCTCCACTTT | CASSSQGSPLHF | TRBJ1-6 | many | NA | TRBV7-9
TGTGCCTGTACTGTGACGGTGAACACTGAAGCTTTCTTT | CACTVTVNTEAFF | TRBJ1-1 | few | NA | TRBV30
TGTGCCAGCAGCTTGAGATCGCAGCAAGAGACCCAGTACTTC | CASSLRSQQETQYF | TRBJ2-5 | many | NA | TRBV5-4
TGTGCCAGCAGCGGACAGCTTCGCACCCTCACCGGGGAGCTGTTTTTT | CASSGQLRTLTGELFF | TRBJ2-2 | few | NA | TRBV12-3/TRBV12-4
TGCGCCAGCAGCCAAGAGCGGGGCTCGGGCACTGAAGCTTTCTTT | CASSQERGSGTEAFF | TRBJ1-1 | many | NA | TRBV4-1
TGTGCCAGCAGCCCCGGGAGAGCGGGGGGCGCCTACGAGCAGTACTTC | CASSPGRAGGAYEQYF | TRBJ2-7 | many | TRBD2 | TRBV4-2
TGTGCCAGCAGCTTAACAGGGGCGGGAGCGGAAGCTTTCTTT | CASSLTGAGAEAFF | TRBJ1-1 | many | NA | TRBV7-3
TGTGCCTGGAGTCCCCTCCTAGGGGGGCTGGGGGAGACCCAGTACTTC | CAWSPLLGGLGETQYF | TRBJ2-5 | few | NA | TRBV30
TGCAGCGTCAGGGGAGCCTATGGCTACACCTTC | CSVRGAYGYTF | TRBJ1-2 | few | NA | TRBV29-1
TGCGCCAGCAGTCGGGACAGATTCTACGAGCAGTACTTC | CASSRDRFYEQYF | TRBJ2-7 | many | TRBD1 | TRBV5-1
TGCAGTGCCCGCCGGGACAGGGGGCAGGTTCAGCCCCAGCATTTT | CSARRDRGQVQPQHF | TRBJ1-5 | many | TRBD1 | TRBV20-1
TGTGCCAGCAGCGCCTCAAGGGAGGGTTGGAAGCAGTACTTC | CASSASREGWKQYF | TRBJ2-7 | many | TRBD2 | TRBV7-8
TGCAGTGCTAGGGATTCCGGACTAGCGGGATCCAGCTACAATGAGCAGTTCTTC | CSARDSGLAGSSYNEQFF | TRBJ2-1 | NA | TRBD2 | TRBV20-1
TGTGCCAGCAGCGTCGGGACAGGGTATTCCTACGAGCAGTACTTC | CASSVGTGYSYEQYF | TRBJ2-7 | many | TRBD1 | TRBV9
TGTGCCAGCAGCTCATCGGGGGAAACTCAGCCCCAGCATTTT | CASSSSGETQPQHF | TRBJ1-5 | NA | NA | TRBV5-6
TGTGCCACCAGCAGAGAACCAGATACGCAGTATTTT | CATSREPDTQYF | TRBJ2-3 | NA | NA | TRBV15
TGCAGTGCTAGACCCCGGGGGCGTAGCTCCTACAATGAGCAGTTCTTC | CSARPRGRSSYNEQFF | TRBJ2-1 | many | NA | TRBV20-1
TGTGCCAGCAGCCGAGGTGGGGTATCCACTGAAGCTTTCTTT | CASSRGGVSTEAFF | TRBJ1-1 | few | NA | TRBV7-2
TGCAGTGCTAGAGATGAGCGAGCTTTCTTT | CSARDERAFF | TRBJ1-1 | NA | NA | TRBV20-1
TGTGCCAGCAGTGCGCAGGGGTTCGTTTTTCAGCCCCAGCATTTT | CASSAQGFVFQPQHF | TRBJ1-5 | NA | NA | TRBV2
TGTGCCAGTAGGATTGGCAGGCGGGATTATCAGCCCCAGCATTTT | CASRIGRRDYQPQHF | TRBJ1-5 | few | NA | TRBV12-3/TRBV12-4
TGCGCCAGCAGCTTGCAAGGGAATAATTCACCCCTCCACTTT | CASSLQGNNSPLHF | TRBJ1-6 | many | NA | TRBV5-1
TGTGCCAGCAGCTTAGTTCGGGGTTCGGGGAACTCCTACAATGAGCAGTTCTTC | CASSLVRGSGNSYNEQFF | TRBJ2-1 | many | NA | TRBV7-6
TGTGCCAGCAGCTCGACAGGGGCGGGAAACACCATATATTTT | CASSSTGAGNTIYF | TRBJ1-3 | few | TRBD1 | TRBV7-2
TGTGCCAGCAGCCAACCGGGACAGGCCGCAACTAATGAAAAACTGTTTTTT | CASSQPGQAATNEKLFF | TRBJ1-4 | NA | TRBD1 | TRBV5-5
TGCGCCAGCAGTCCAGGGTTTTCCTACAATGAGCAGGTCTTC | CASSPGFSYNEQVF | TRBJ2-1 | NA | NA | TRBV5-1
TGCAGTGCTGCTCAGGGTCTAGGGGAGACCCAGTACTTC | CSAAQGLGETQYF | TRBJ2-5 | many | NA | TRBV20-1
TGTGCCAGCAGGGGGGGGACAGGGGGGGCAGAGACCCAGTACTTC | CASRGGTGGAETQYF | TRBJ2-5 | NA | TRBD1 | TRBV28
TGCGCCAGCAGCCTCGGGAGTTTCGCGGCGATGAACACTGAAGCTTTCTTT | CASSLGSFAAMNTEAFF | TRBJ1-1 | few | NA | TRBV4-1
TGCAGTGCTACAAGGGACAGCGCCTACGAGCAGTACTTC | CSATRDSAYEQYF | TRBJ2-7 | once | TRBD1 | TRBV20-1
TGTGCCATCAGTGGGACGTCCCACCCGGAAGAGACCCAGTTCTTC | CAISGTSHPEETQFF | TRBJ2-1 | NA | NA | TRBV10-3
TGTGCCAGCAGTCACGAGGGGAGGAGAACAGATACGCAGTATTTT | CASSHEGRRTDTQYF | TRBJ2-3 | many | NA | TRBV6-6
TGTGCCAGCAGCCCCATGGCAGGGGGCGTGAGTAATGAGCAGTTCTTC | CASSPMAGGVSNEQFF | TRBJ2-1 | many | TRBD1 | TRBV7-2
TGCAGTGCTATTTACGCGACAGGGAGCTCCTACAATGAGCAGTTCTTC | CSAIYATGSSYNEQFF | TRBJ2-1 | many | TRBD1 | TRBV20-1
TGTGCCATCAGTGATCCCTCGGAACTCAATGAAAAACTGTTTTTT | CAISDPSELNEKLFF | TRBJ1-4 | few | NA | TRBV10-3
TGCGCCAGCAGCCGGGCCAGGACAGGCATTAATGAAAAACTGTTTTTT | CASSRARTGINEKLFF | TRBJ1-4 | many | TRBD1 | TRBV4-1
TGTGCCACCAGTGATCCCGGAACAACAGGAGATACGCAGTATTTT | CATSDPGTTGDTQYF | TRBJ2-3 | many | NA | TRBV24-1